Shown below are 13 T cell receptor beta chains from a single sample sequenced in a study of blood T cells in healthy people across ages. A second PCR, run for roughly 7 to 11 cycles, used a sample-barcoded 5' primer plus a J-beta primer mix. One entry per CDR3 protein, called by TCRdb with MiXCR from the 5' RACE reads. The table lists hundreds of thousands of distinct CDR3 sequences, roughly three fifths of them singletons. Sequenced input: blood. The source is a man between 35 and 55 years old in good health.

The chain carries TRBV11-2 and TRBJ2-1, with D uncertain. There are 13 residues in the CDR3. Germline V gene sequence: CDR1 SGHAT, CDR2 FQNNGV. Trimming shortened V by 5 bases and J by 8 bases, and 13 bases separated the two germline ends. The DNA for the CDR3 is TGTGCCAGCAGCCGTGTACAGCCCCATGAGCAGTTCTTC. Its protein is CASSRVQPHEQFF.

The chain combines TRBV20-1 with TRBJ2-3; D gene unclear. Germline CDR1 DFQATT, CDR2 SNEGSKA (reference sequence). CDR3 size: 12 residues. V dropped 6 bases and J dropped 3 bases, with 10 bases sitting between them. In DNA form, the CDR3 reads TGCAGTGCAGGAGATGGGACAGATACGCAGTATTTT. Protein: CSAGDGTDTQYF.

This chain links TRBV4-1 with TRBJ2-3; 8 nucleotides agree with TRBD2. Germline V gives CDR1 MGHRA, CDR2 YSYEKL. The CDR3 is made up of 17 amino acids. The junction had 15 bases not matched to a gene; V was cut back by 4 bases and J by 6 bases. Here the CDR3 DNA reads TGCGCCAGCAGCCTTTTTCGCGGGGGGCCAACCAGCGATACGCAGTATTTT. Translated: CASSLFRGGPTSDTQYF.

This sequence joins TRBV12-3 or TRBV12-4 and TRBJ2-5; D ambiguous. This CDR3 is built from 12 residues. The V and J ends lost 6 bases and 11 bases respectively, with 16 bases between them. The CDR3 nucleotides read TGTGCCAGCAGCTACTGGAGTGATGAGCAGTACTTC. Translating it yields CASSYWSDEQYF.

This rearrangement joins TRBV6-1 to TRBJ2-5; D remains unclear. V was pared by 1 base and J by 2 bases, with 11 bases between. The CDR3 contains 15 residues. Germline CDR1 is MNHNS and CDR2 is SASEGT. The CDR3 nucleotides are TGTGCCAGCAGTGAAGATGGGATTTCGCAAGAGACCCAGTACTTC. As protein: CASSEDGISQETQYF.

The CDR3 reads CASSVRTENTEAFF. The CDR3, as DNA: TGTGCCAGCAGCGTGAGGACGGAGAACACTGAAGCTTTCTTT. The chain has TRBV9 and TRBJ1-1, with no clear D. Trimming removed 2 bases from V and 1 base from J, with 9 bases in between. The CDR3 extends over 14 amino acids. Germline values: CDR1 SGDLS, CDR2 YYNGEE.

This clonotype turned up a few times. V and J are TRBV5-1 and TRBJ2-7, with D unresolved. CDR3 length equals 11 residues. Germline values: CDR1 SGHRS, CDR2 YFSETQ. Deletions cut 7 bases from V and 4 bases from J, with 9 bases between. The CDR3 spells CASQVGYEQYF. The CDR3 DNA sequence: TGCGCCAGCCAGGTCGGATACGAGCAGTACTTC.

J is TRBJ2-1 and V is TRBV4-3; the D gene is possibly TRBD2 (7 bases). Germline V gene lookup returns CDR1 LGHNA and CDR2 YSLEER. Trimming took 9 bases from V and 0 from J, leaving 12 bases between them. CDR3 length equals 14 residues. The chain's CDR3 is CASGGGSSYNEQFF. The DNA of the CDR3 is TGCGCCAGTGGGGGCGGGAGCTCCTACAATGAGCAGTTCTTC.

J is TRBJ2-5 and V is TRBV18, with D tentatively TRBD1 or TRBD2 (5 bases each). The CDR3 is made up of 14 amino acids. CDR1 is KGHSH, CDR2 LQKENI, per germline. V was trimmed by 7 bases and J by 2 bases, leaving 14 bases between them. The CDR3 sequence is CASLQRGEQETQYF. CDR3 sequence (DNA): TGTGCCAGCTTACAGAGGGGAGAGCAAGAGACCCAGTACTTC. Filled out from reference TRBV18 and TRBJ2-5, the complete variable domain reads NAGVMQNPRHLVRRRGQEARLRCSPMKGHSHVYWYRQLPEEGLKFMVYLQKENIIDESGMPKERFSAEFPKEGPSILRIQQVVRGDSAAYFCASLQRGEQETQYFGPGTRLLVL.

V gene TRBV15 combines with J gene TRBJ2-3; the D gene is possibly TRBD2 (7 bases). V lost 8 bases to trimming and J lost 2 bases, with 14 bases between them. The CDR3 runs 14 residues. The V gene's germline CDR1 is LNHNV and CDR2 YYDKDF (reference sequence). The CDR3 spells CATAAGASTDTQYF. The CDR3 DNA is TGTGCCACCGCGGCGGGGGCCTCCACAGATACGCAGTATTTT. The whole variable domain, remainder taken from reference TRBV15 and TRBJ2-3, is DAMVIQNPRYQVTQFGKPVTLSCSQTLNHNVMYWYQQKSSQAPKLLFHYYDKDFNNEADTPDNFQSRRPNTSFCFLDIRSPGLGDTAMYLCATAAGASTDTQYFGPGTRLTVL.

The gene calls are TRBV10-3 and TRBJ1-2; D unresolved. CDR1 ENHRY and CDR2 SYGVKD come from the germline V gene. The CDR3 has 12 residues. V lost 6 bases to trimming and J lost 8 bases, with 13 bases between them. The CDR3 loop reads CAIRIGPGGYTF. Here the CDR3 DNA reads TGTGCCATCAGGATTGGACCAGGAGGCTACACCTTC.

The CDR3 sequence is CSANRDRGLGEQFF. The CDR3 bases are TGCAGTGCTAACCGGGACAGGGGGCTCGGTGAGCAGTTCTTC. J is TRBJ2-1 and V is TRBV20-1; the match to TRBD1 covers 12 bases. From germline, CDR1 is DFQATT and CDR2 SNEGSKA (reference sequence). This CDR3 is 14 amino acids long. The junction had 7 bases not matched to a gene; V was cut back by 4 bases and J by 9 bases.

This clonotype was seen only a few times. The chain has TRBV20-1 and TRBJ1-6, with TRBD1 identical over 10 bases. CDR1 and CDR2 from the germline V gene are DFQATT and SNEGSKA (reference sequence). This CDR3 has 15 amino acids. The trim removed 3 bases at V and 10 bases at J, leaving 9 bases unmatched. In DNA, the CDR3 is TGCAGTGCTAGCCCCGGGACAGGGGTTGGGTCACCCCTCCACTTT. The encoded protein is CSASPGTGVGSPLHF.